The clone carrying this T cell receptor delta chain has only a few counts. The antigen is not known. CDR1 TSWWSYY and CDR2 QGS come from the germline V gene. Trimming took 3 bases from V and 7 from J; bases not matched to a gene: 21. This CDR3 is built from 19 residues. The data are from a study of Vδ1+ human thymocytes. Study-wide findings and caveats: TRG sequences recurred across donors, whereas TRD sequences stayed essentially private. Highly polyclonal TRG and TRD repertoires with Gaussian CDR3 length distributions appeared in thymus. Approximately 19% of thymic delta-chain sequences were Vdelta2, with few Vdelta3, unlike blood Vdelta1+ controls.

Extracted RNA was reverse transcribed into cDNA. CDR3 amplicons came from multiplex PCR with pooled V-gene forward and constant-region reverse primers. TCRdb fed the multiplex PCR reads to CATT. The sample consists of some 73,000 delta-chain clones, around 35% of them appearing once. Alphabeta T cells were depleted, then CD3+ Vdelta1+ Vdelta2- thymocytes were FACS-sorted. The source is a boy under two years old who had congenital heart surgery. The specimen sequenced was Vdelta1+ gamma-delta thymocytes from the thymus. Subset of the sample: FACS-sorted CD3+ TCRalphabeta- TCRVdelta1+ TCRVdelta2- thymocytes. This chain joins TRDV1 and TRDJ1, with TRDD3 matching 9 bases. The CDR3 sequence: CALGEDLTTGIRHGGKLIF. As DNA, the CDR3 is TGTGCTCTTGGGGAGGACCTCACTACGGGGATACGTCATGGGGGTAAACTCATCTTT.